These T cell receptor beta chains were read from a single sample in a study of early T cells in non-severe SARS-CoV-2 infection. Using its own MiXCR run on the 5' RACE reads, TCRdb lists one record per CDR3 protein. Among tens of thousands of distinct CDR3 sequences listed, approximately 10% were seen once. Material for sequencing was whole blood. These receptor sequences come from an adult who was a healthcare worker with PCR-confirmed SARS-CoV-2 infection or an uninfected control (not recorded which). CDR3s include the opening cysteine and the closing phenylalanine or tryptophan. D genes are given only for firm matches. Size values are once, few and many counts, or a class for expanded clones, and some rows have none.

cdr3_nt cdr3_aa clone_size j_call v_call d_call
TGTGCCAGCAGCAAATTACCGGGACATCTGAACTATGGCTACACCTTC CASSKLPGHLNYGYTF NA TRBJ1-2 TRBV7-2 NA
TGCGCCAGCAGCTTGAGCCTAGCGGGGACAGATACGCAGTATTTT CASSLSLAGTDTQYF many TRBJ2-3 TRBV5-1 TRBD2
TGTGCCAGCAGCCGGGACAGAAACTATGGCTACACCTTC CASSRDRNYGYTF NA TRBJ1-2 TRBV7-9 TRBD1
TGTGCCAGCACAGCTAATAGACAGGTCCCCGGGGAGCTGTTTTTT CASTANRQVPGELFF medium-sized TRBJ2-2 TRBV6-1 NA
TGTGCCTGGGGCTTCGGGGTCCGGTCTGGGGCCAACGTCCTGACTTTC CAWGFGVRSGANVLTF NA TRBJ2-6 TRBV30 NA
TGTGCCAGCAGCCTCCCCTCCCTCTACGAGCAGTACTTC CASSLPSLYEQYF NA TRBJ2-7 TRBV7-9 NA
TGTGCCAGCAGCCCCCCCTGGACAGGGACCTACGAGCAGTACTTC CASSPPWTGTYEQYF many TRBJ2-7 TRBV7-2 TRBD1
TGTGCCAGCAGCCCCCTCCGAACTGGAAACACCATATATTTT CASSPLRTGNTIYF many TRBJ1-3 TRBV12-3/TRBV12-4 NA
TGTGCCAGCAGCGTAGAGGGCACAGATACGCAGTATTTT CASSVEGTDTQYF few TRBJ2-3 TRBV9 NA
TGCAGTGCTAGAGACCCCGTACTAGTAAATACGCAGTATTTT CSARDPVLVNTQYF NA TRBJ2-3 TRBV20-1 NA
TGCGCCAGCAGCCCAGGACCGGGACAGGGTTTGTATCAGCCCCAGCATTTT CASSPGPGQGLYQPQHF NA TRBJ1-5 TRBV5-1 TRBD1
TGTGCCAGCAGCCTTCTTGAGGTGGGGACTGAAGCTTTCTTT CASSLLEVGTEAFF many TRBJ1-1 TRBV7-9 NA
TGTGCCAGCAGCCAAGAAGGACAGGGTTTGGATGAGCAGTTCTTC CASSQEGQGLDEQFF few TRBJ2-1 TRBV3-1 TRBD1
TGCAGTGCTAGAGATCTAGCGGGGGTATACAATGAGCAGTTCTTC CSARDLAGVYNEQFF many TRBJ2-1 TRBV20-1 TRBD2
TGTGCCAGCAAAGGACAGACTAACACCGGGGAGCTGTTTTTT CASKGQTNTGELFF NA TRBJ2-2 TRBV6-6 NA
TGCAGTGCTAGAGATAGCCGAGGGGCCGGAGAAAAACTGTTTTTT CSARDSRGAGEKLFF many TRBJ1-4 TRBV20-1 NA
TGCGCCAGCAGCCAAGCGGGGGGTCGCGAGCAGTACTTC CASSQAGGREQYF few TRBJ2-7 TRBV4-3 TRBD2
TGTGCCAGCAGCTTACGTCGAGATACGCAGTATTTT CASSLRRDTQYF many TRBJ2-3 TRBV11-2 NA
TGCAGCGTCCCGACACCCGCGAACACCGGGGAGCTGTTTTTT CSVPTPANTGELFF many TRBJ2-2 TRBV29-1 NA
TGTGCCATCAGTGGAACCCCAGGGGGCCTGAACACTGAAGCTTTCTTT CAISGTPGGLNTEAFF few TRBJ1-1 TRBV10-3 TRBD1
TGTGCCAGCAGCTTAGTCCCTAGCGGGGCGAAAACAGATACGCAGTATTTT CASSLVPSGAKTDTQYF many TRBJ2-3 TRBV7-2 TRBD2
TGCAGCTCCGAGGGTAGCGGGGACACAGATACGCAGTATTTT CSSEGSGDTDTQYF medium-sized TRBJ2-3 TRBV29-1 TRBD2